The 27 T cell receptor beta chains in this list originate from one sample, sequenced in a study of blood T cell repertoires in COVID-19. Clones were sequenced by immunoSEQ multiplex PCR, and TCRdb holds only the in-frame ones, with some missing. The sample yields a few hundred thousand clones, more than 80% seen once. The sequencing input was PBMCs or T cells enriched from blood (not recorded which). These TCRs come from a woman aged 18-29 years in a cohort exposed to, infected with or recovered from COVID-19 (not recorded which).

The chain has TRBV3-1 (or the pseudogene TRBV3-2) and TRBJ1-6, with unresolved D. V was clipped by 1 base and J by 7 bases, with 14 bases between them. This CDR3 comprises 16 residues. The germline gives CDR1 LGHDT, CDR2 YNNKEL (reference sequence). CDR3 DNA: TGTGCCAGCAGCCAAGCTCCTGGGTGGAGGAATTCACCCCTCCACTTT. It codes for CASSQAPGWRNSPLHF.

The rearrangement joins TRBV28 to TRBJ2-2; D possibly corresponds to TRBD2 (7 bases). The CDR3 has 15 residues. Germline CDR1 is MDHEN and CDR2 is SYDVKM. Trimming cost V 7 bases and J 5 bases, with 17 bases left between them. The CDR3 loop is CASNLMGGPTGELFF. For the CDR3, the DNA is TGTGCCAGCAACCTGATGGGGGGGCCGACCGGGGAGCTGTTTTTT.

This sequence joins TRBV24-1 and TRBJ2-2; 7 bases match TRBD1. The germline gives CDR1 KGHDR, CDR2 SFDVKD. The CDR3 contains 17 residues. Trimming took 0 bases from V and 6 from J; bases not matched to a gene: 9. CDR3 sequence (DNA): TGTGCCACCAGTGATTTGCCTGGACAGGTTACCGCCGGGGAGCTGTTTTTT. This codes for CATSDLPGQVTAGELFF.

The chain links TRBV5-1 to TRBJ2-2; perhaps TRBD2 as D (6 bases). With 4 bases removed from V and 7 bases from J, the gap between germline ends came to 8 bases. Germline lookup yields CDR1 SGHRS and CDR2 YFSETQ. This CDR3 is 12 amino acids long. CDR3 in DNA: TGCGCCAGCAGCCACGGGGGCGGGGAGCTGTTTTTT. Protein product: CASSHGGGELFF.

V usage is TRBV28 and J usage is TRBJ2-2, with 9 bases fitting TRBD1. Trimming took 5 bases from V and 7 from J; bases not matched to a gene: 5. The CDR3 has 14 amino acids. The germline V gene has CDR1 MDHEN and CDR2 SYDVKM. In DNA, the CDR3 is TGTGCCAGCAGTCAACAGGGGGCCGGCGGGGAGCTGTTTTTT. This translates into CASSQQGAGGELFF.

The chain combines TRBV5-1 with TRBJ2-2; 9 nucleotides match TRBD1. CDR3 length: 17 amino acids. The germline V gene encodes CDR1 SGHRS and CDR2 YFSETQ. With V trimmed by 1 base and J by 3 bases, 7 bases remained unmatched. The CDR3 coding sequence is TGCGCCAGCAGCTTGTGGACGGGACAGGGTTACACCGGGGAGCTGTTTTTT. This codes for CASSLWTGQGYTGELFF.

The rearrangement joins TRBV4-1 to TRBJ2-7, with TRBD2 as a possible D gene (6 bases). The CDR3 consists of 16 residues. V lost 0 bases, J lost 0 bases, and 12 bases lay in between. The germline CDR1 and CDR2 sequences are MGHRA and YSYEKL. The DNA for the CDR3 is TGCGCCAGCAGCCAAGATAATCTTAGCGGCTCCTACGAGCAGTACTTC. Translated: CASSQDNLSGSYEQYF.

Only one count was recorded for this clone. The chain has TRBV11-2 and TRBJ2-3; TRBD1 matches at 7 bases. Germline V gives CDR1 SGHAT, CDR2 FQNNGV. V was pared by 5 bases and J by 2 bases, with 10 bases of the junction left unmatched. The CDR3 runs to 16 residues. CDR3 residues: CASSPFTGDATDTQYF. CDR3 DNA sequence: TGTGCCAGCAGCCCCTTCACAGGGGATGCCACAGATACGCAGTATTTT.

The chain joins TRBV29-1 to TRBJ2-7, with 12 bases fitting TRBD2. The CDR3 covers 15 residues. Trimming took 2 bases from V and 6 from J; bases not matched to a gene: 8. Per the germline V gene, CDR1 is SQVTM and CDR2 is ANQGSEA. CDR3 amino acids: CSVELTSGSVGEQYF. The CDR3 region has the DNA TGCAGCGTTGAACTGACTAGCGGGAGTGTAGGCGAGCAGTACTTC.

This clone was observed a few times. The chain recombines TRBV5-1 with TRBJ2-5, with 10 bases aligning to TRBD1. After removal of 3 bases from V and 3 bases from J, the junction contained 5 bases not matched to a gene. From germline, CDR1 is SGHRS and CDR2 YFSETQ. The CDR3 loop spans 15 amino acids. The CDR3 coding sequence is TGCGCCAGCAGCTGGAGTGGGACAGGGGAAGAGACCCAGTACTTC. Translation: CASSWSGTGEETQYF.

The chain carries TRBV11-1 and TRBJ1-4, with TRBD1 matching over 8 bases. The CDR3 contains 16 residues. Germline V CDR1 and CDR2: SGHAT, FQDESV (reference sequence). The V and J ends lost 5 bases and 6 bases, in that order; junction bases with no gene match: 11. The CDR3 region is CASSPAWQGADEKLFF. The CDR3 DNA follows: TGTGCCAGCAGCCCGGCCTGGCAGGGGGCGGATGAAAAACTGTTTTTT.

The chain combines TRBV6-1 with TRBJ2-5; the D gene is possibly TRBD2 (6 bases). In germline, CDR1 is MNHNS, CDR2 SASEGT. The CDR3 has 16 amino acids. Trimming took off 4 bases at V and 3 bases at J, with 18 bases between the two ends. The CDR3, as DNA: TGTGCCAGCAGTGCGGGGGTAGGTGGGAGGAAAGAGACCCAGTACTTC. It is translated as CASSAGVGGRKETQYF.

The chain couples TRBV7-9 to TRBJ1-4, with 7 bases aligning to TRBD1. V dropped 1 base and J dropped 7; count of bases not matched to a gene: 3. The CDR3 runs 14 residues. Germline loops: CDR1 SEHNR, CDR2 FQNEAQ (reference sequence). CDR3 nucleotides: TGTGCCAGCAGCTTAGTACAGGGGCGTGAAAAACTGTTTTTT. The encoded protein is CASSLVQGREKLFF.

The V gene is TRBV29-1, the J gene TRBJ2-1; weak D call: TRBD1 (5 bases). Trimming took off 8 bases at V and 1 base at J, with 24 bases between the two ends. Germline CDR1 is SQVTM and CDR2 is ANQGSEA. The CDR3 loop spans 17 amino acids. The CDR3 nucleotides read TGCAGCCCTACCGACAGCCCCAGCTTATTTTCCTACAATGAGCAGTTCTTC. It encodes CSPTDSPSLFSYNEQFF.

The rearrangement uses TRBV29-1 and TRBJ1-1; 7 bases agree with TRBD1. In germline, CDR1 is SQVTM, CDR2 ANQGSEA. Trimming took 4 bases from V and 2 from J; bases not matched to a gene: 10. The CDR3 runs 15 residues. This CDR3 reads CSVGSRQGGNTEAFF. The CDR3 region has the DNA TGCAGCGTTGGCTCCCGACAGGGAGGAAACACTGAAGCTTTCTTT. Drawing the rest from reference TRBV29-1 and TRBJ1-1, the complete variable domain is SAVISQKPSRDICQRGTSLTIQCQVDSQVTMMFWYRQQPGQSLTLIATANQGSEATYESGFVIDKFPISRPNLTFSTLTVSNMSPEDSSIYLCSVGSRQGGNTEAFFGQGTRLTVV.

This clone was found once. The chain links TRBV10-2 to TRBJ1-5; D uncertain. The CDR3 consists of 13 residues. Trimming stripped 8 bases from V and 4 bases from J, with 12 bases between. CDR1 WSHSY and CDR2 SAAADI come from the germline V gene. CDR3 in amino acids: CASSAGGNQPQHF. CDR3 coding DNA: TGCGCCAGCTCGGCAGGCGGGAATCAGCCCCAGCATTTT.

This sequence joins TRBV5-6 and TRBJ2-7, with unresolved D. V was cut by 4 bases and J by 3 bases, with 5 bases left in between. Germline V gene sequence: CDR1 SGHDT, CDR2 YYEEEE. CDR3 length: 11 amino acids. The DNA for the CDR3 is TGTGCCAGCAGCCACTACTACGAGCAGTACTTC. As protein: CASSHYYEQYF.

V and J are TRBV27 and TRBJ1-6; the match to TRBD1 covers 9 bases. The CDR3 has 16 residues. Germline lookup yields CDR1 MNHEY and CDR2 SMNVEV (reference sequence). V trimming: 4 bases; J trimming: 7 bases; junction bases outside the gene matches: 8. CDR3 sequence (DNA): TGTGCCAGCAGTTCCACACCGGGACAGGGAAATTCACCCCTCCACTTT. Residues: CASSSTPGQGNSPLHF.

For this clone: Other nucleotide sequences from this sample produce the same CDR3. The gene calls are TRBV27 and TRBJ2-1; 9 positions match TRBD2. V was pared by 0 bases and J by 1 base, with 1 base of the junction left unmatched. Germline CDR1 reads MNHEY; CDR2 reads SMNVEV (reference sequence). CDR3 length: 16 amino acids. The CDR3 sequence is CASSLSAGGSYNEQFF. The CDR3 DNA reads TGTGCCAGCAGTTTATCCGCGGGGGGGTCCTACAATGAGCAGTTCTTC.

As to this clone: Since a much larger clone is just one base distant, this may be a read error. Within the sample, other DNA sequences also encode this same CDR3. This chain links TRBV5-1 with TRBJ2-2; 7 bases fit TRBD1. J lost 0 bases, V lost 0 bases, and 2 bases had no gene match. Germline CDR1 and CDR2: SGHRS and YFSETQ. The CDR3 is 16 residues long. The chain's CDR3 is CASSLAGTANTGELFF. CDR3 in DNA: TGCGCCAGCAGCTTGGCCGGGACAGCGAACACCGGGGAGCTGTTTTTT.

In nucleotides, the CDR3 is TGTGCCAGCAGTTCGGGACAGATCAATAATTCACCCCTCCACTTT. Residues: CASSSGQINNSPLHF. J is TRBJ1-6 and V is TRBV6-6, with TRBD1 matching over 7 bases. CDR3 length: 15 amino acids. Trimming cost V 4 bases and J 5 bases; bases outside gene matches: 5. The germline V gene encodes CDR1 MNHNY and CDR2 SVGAGI (reference sequence).

V and J are TRBV7-9 and TRBJ1-1; D gene ambiguous. V lost 5 bases to trimming and J lost 0 bases, with 7 bases between them. The CDR3 has 13 residues. Germline-derived CDR1 and CDR2 are SEHNR and FQNEAQ (reference sequence). The CDR3 sequence is CASSAVLNTEAFF. Here the CDR3 DNA reads TGTGCCAGCAGCGCAGTGTTGAACACTGAAGCTTTCTTT.

This clone has just a few counts. The chain has TRBV6-8 and TRBJ1-3; D uncertain. The germline gives CDR1 MNHGY, CDR2 SAAAGT. The CDR3 runs to 16 residues. Trimming stripped 10 bases from V and 0 bases from J, with 19 bases between. As DNA, the CDR3 is TGTGCCATAGTCCAGTACAGTTCCTTCTCTGGAAACACCATATATTTT. Translating gives CAIVQYSSFSGNTIYF.

A single count supports this clone. J is TRBJ2-1 and V is TRBV24-1, with TRBD2 matching over 9 bases. The CDR3 sequence is 15 residues long. J lost 8 bases, V lost 7 bases, and 11 bases had no gene match. Per germline, CDR1 KGHDR and CDR2 SFDVKD. The CDR3, as DNA: TGTGCCACCAGCCCGGCCGGGACTAGCTTCCATGAGCAGTTCTTC. Translating it yields CATSPAGTSFHEQFF.

This chain joins TRBV5-4 and TRBJ2-1; TRBD1 matches 11 bases. After removal of 4 bases from V and 7 bases from J, the junction contained 7 bases not matched to a gene. Germline CDR1 and CDR2: SGHNT and YYREEE (reference sequence). CDR3 size: 15 residues. The CDR3 protein is CASSTRDRGSNEQFF. The CDR3 bases are TGTGCCAGCAGCACCCGGGACAGGGGGTCTAATGAGCAGTTCTTC. Filled out from reference TRBV5-4 and TRBJ2-1, the complete variable domain reads ETGVTQSPTHLIKTRGQQVTLRCSSQSGHNTVSWYQQALGQGPQFIFQYYREEENGRGNFPPRFSGLQFPNYSSELNVNALELDDSALYLCASSTRDRGSNEQFFGPGTRLTVL.

CDR3 nucleotides: TGTGCCAGCAGCCAAGATATTACAGACCGGTTAAGGGCTTTCTTT. Protein product: CASSQDITDRLRAFF. The chain couples TRBV3-1 (or the pseudogene TRBV3-2) to TRBJ1-1; no clear D. CDR1 LGHDT and CDR2 YNNKEL come from the germline V gene (reference sequence). This CDR3 has 15 amino acids. Trimming removed 0 bases at V and 11 bases at J, with 19 bases between.

The V gene is TRBV29-1, the J gene TRBJ2-1; 7 nucleotides agree with TRBD1. Germline assignment: CDR1 SQVTM and CDR2 ANQGSEA. The CDR3 loop spans 15 amino acids. The junction had 3 bases not matched to a gene; V was cut back by 1 base and J by 0 bases. The CDR3 spells CSVEGQGGSYNEQFF. CDR3 nucleotides: TGCAGCGTTGAAGGACAGGGCGGCTCCTACAATGAGCAGTTCTTC.